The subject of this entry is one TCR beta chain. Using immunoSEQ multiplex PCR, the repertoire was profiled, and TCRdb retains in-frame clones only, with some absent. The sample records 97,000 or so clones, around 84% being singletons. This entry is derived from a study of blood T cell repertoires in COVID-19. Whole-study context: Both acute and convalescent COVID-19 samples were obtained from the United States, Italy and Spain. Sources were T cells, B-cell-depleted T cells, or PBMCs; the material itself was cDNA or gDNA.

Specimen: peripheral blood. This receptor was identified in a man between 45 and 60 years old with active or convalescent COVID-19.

The CDR3: CASSSQVSGYTF. Here the CDR3 DNA reads TGTGCCAGCAGTAGCCAGGTTAGTGGCTACACCTTC. The rearrangement uses TRBV28 and TRBJ1-2; D not resolved. Germline assignment: CDR1 MDHEN and CDR2 SYDVKM. V lost 5 bases, J lost 7 bases, and 11 bases lay in between. The CDR3 has 12 residues.